Listed here are 25 T cell receptor beta chains from one sample, sequenced in a study of cytomegalovirus exposure and HLA in healthy donors. The study ran its PCR with 60 Vbeta and 13 Jbeta primers. The table came from immunoSEQ multiplex PCR; TCRdb's copy has only in-frame clones and leaves some out. The sample lists over 50,000 clones, 70% to 90% seen once, with around 1.5% in the top ten. The specimen was PBMCs. These receptors were obtained from a man between 18 and 35 years old in good health and CMV-seronegative.

The chain joins TRBV5-4 to TRBJ2-4, with 8 bases matching TRBD1. Germline V gene lookup returns CDR1 SGHNT and CDR2 YYREEE (reference sequence). The CDR3 length is 13 residues. The V and J ends lost 0 bases and 7 bases, in that order; junction bases with no gene match: 0. DNA of the CDR3: TGTGCCAGCAGCTTGGACAGGGGGAACATTCAGTACTTC. Protein product: CASSLDRGNIQYF.

V is TRBV7-2 and J is TRBJ2-7, with a possible D match to TRBD1 (6 bases). CDR3 length equals 14 residues. From germline, CDR1 is SGHTA and CDR2 FQGNSA. V was trimmed by 2 bases and J by 5 bases, leaving 13 bases between them. CDR3 amino acids: CASSLRGIRDEQYF. DNA of the CDR3: TGTGCCAGCAGCTTAAGGGGGATAAGGGACGAGCAGTACTTC.

The genes are TRBV5-4 and TRBJ2-1; D is possibly TRBD2 (6 bases). Germline V lookup: CDR1 SGHNT, CDR2 YYREEE (reference sequence). Trimming cost V 0 bases and J 9 bases, with 10 bases left between them. This CDR3 comprises 13 residues. Written as DNA, the CDR3 is TGTGCCAGCAGCTTGGTGGGAGGAGTTGAGCAGTTCTTC. Translation: CASSLVGGVEQFF.

The CDR3 nucleotides are TGTGCCAGCAGTCCCCCCGCAGGGGGCTACGAGCAGTACTTC. It translates to CASSPPAGGYEQYF. V usage is TRBV6-6 and J usage is TRBJ2-7; TRBD1 matches 7 bases. This CDR3 has 14 residues. Looked up from germline, CDR1 is MNHNY and CDR2 is SVGAGI (reference sequence). Losses at the gene ends were 5 bases for V and 3 bases for J; bases not matched to a gene: 7.

The rearrangement joins TRBV28 to TRBJ2-7; 7 bases fit TRBD1. After removal of 5 bases from V and 1 base from J, the junction contained 2 bases not matched to a gene. Looked up from germline, CDR1 is MDHEN and CDR2 is SYDVKM. The CDR3 covers 13 residues. The CDR3 nucleotides read TGTGCCAGCAGTGGGACAGATTCCTACGAGCAGTACTTC. Its translation is CASSGTDSYEQYF.

This clone was counted between two and nine times. This chain joins TRBV27 and TRBJ1-4; D gene ambiguous. Germline V gene data show CDR1 as MNHEY and CDR2 as SMNVEV (reference sequence). The CDR3 sequence is 13 residues long. Trimming pared 4 bases from V and 4 bases from J, leaving 7 bases between. This CDR3 is CASSSPLNEKLFF. As DNA, the CDR3 is TGTGCCAGCAGTTCTCCCCTTAATGAAAAACTGTTTTTT.

This clone was seen only a few times. The J gene is TRBJ1-2, the V gene TRBV30; 8 bases are a match to TRBD1. CDR1 is GTSNPN, CDR2 SVGIG, per germline (reference sequence). The CDR3 is 13 residues long. In DNA form, the CDR3 reads TGTGTCTATTGGGACAGGAATAACTATGGCTACACCTTC. Its translation: CVYWDRNNYGYTF.

The V call is TRBV11-3, the J call TRBJ1-1, with TRBD1 matching 7 bases. Germline CDR1 and CDR2: SGHNT and YENEEA. The CDR3 runs to 15 residues. J gave up 1 base and V 5 bases, and 7 bases lay outside the gene matches. Written as DNA, the CDR3 is TGTGCCAGCAGCCGACGGGACAGAGAGAACACTGAAGCTTTCTTT. Translated: CASSRRDRENTEAFF.

The rearrangement links TRBV11-3 to TRBJ2-4, with a weak D call TRBD1 (6 bases). CDR3 size: 15 residues. Trimming stripped 5 bases from V and 0 bases from J, with 11 bases between. CDR1 is SGHNT, CDR2 YENEEA, per germline. The CDR3 loop is CASSGTSLAKNIQYF. The CDR3 bases are TGTGCCAGCAGCGGGACAAGTCTAGCCAAAAACATTCAGTACTTC. Combining the CDR3 with reference TRBV11-3 and TRBJ2-4 gives the whole variable domain EAGVVQSPRYKIIEKKQPVAFWCNPISGHNTLYWYLQNLGQGPELLIRYENEEAVDDSQLPKDRFSAERLKGVDSTLKIQPAELGDSAVYLCASSGTSLAKNIQYFGAGTRLSVL.

This clone was observed a handful of times. This chain connects TRBV6-6 to TRBJ2-7; tentatively, D is TRBD1 (6 bases). V lost 5 bases to trimming and J lost 2 bases, with 13 bases between them. This CDR3 has 14 amino acids. The germline V gene has CDR1 MNHNY and CDR2 SVGAGI (reference sequence). The CDR3 sequence: CASSRQGNPYEQYF. The DNA of the CDR3 is TGTGCCAGCAGTCGTCAGGGGAACCCCTACGAGCAGTACTTC.

This chain links TRBV20-1 with TRBJ2-5; D not certain. The CDR3 totals 10 residues. Trimming took off 2 bases at V and 9 bases at J, with 7 bases between the two ends. The V gene's germline CDR1 is DFQATT and CDR2 SNEGSKA (reference sequence). The CDR3 DNA sequence: TGCAGTGCTAGAAGTAGTTCCCAGTACTTC. It encodes CSARSSSQYF.

The gene calls are TRBV11-2 and TRBJ2-7; 12 bases agree with TRBD2. The V gene end was trimmed by 4 bases and the J gene end by 3 bases; junction bases not matched to a gene: 7. The CDR3 contains 16 residues. Germline V CDR1 and CDR2: SGHAT, FQNNGV. CDR3 sequence reads: CASSSSLAGGLYEQYF. CDR3 sequence (DNA): TGTGCCAGCAGCTCCTCGCTAGCGGGGGGGCTCTACGAGCAGTACTTC.

V and J are TRBV25-1 and TRBJ1-2, with D tentatively TRBD1 (5 bases). Trimming cost V 8 bases and J 4 bases, with 11 bases left between them. Per the germline V gene, CDR1 is MGHDK and CDR2 is SYGVNS. The CDR3 is made up of 12 amino acids. Here the CDR3 reads CASGGTVYGYTF. The DNA of the CDR3 is TGTGCCAGCGGAGGGACTGTCTATGGCTACACCTTC.

This clone has a single count. J is TRBJ1-5 and V is TRBV2, with D possibly being TRBD1 (5 bases). With 4 bases removed from V and 0 bases from J, the gap between germline ends came to 7 bases. Germline CDR1 and CDR2: SNHLY and FYNNEI. This CDR3 region has 14 residues. CDR3 nucleotides: TGTGCCAGCAGTGCCCAGGGTAGCAATCAGCCCCAGCATTTT. Its protein is CASSAQGSNQPQHF.

This chain joins TRBV2 and TRBJ1-1, with D possibly being TRBD1 (6 bases). This CDR3 has 14 amino acids. Germline V lookup: CDR1 SNHLY, CDR2 FYNNEI. Trimming removed 3 bases at V and 6 bases at J, with 14 bases between. The CDR3 is CASSELGGRPEAFF. CDR3 bases: TGTGCCAGCAGTGAGCTGGGGGGGCGGCCTGAAGCTTTCTTT.

The chain carries TRBV9 and TRBJ2-3, with 7 bases lining up with TRBD2. After removal of 1 base from V and 2 bases from J, the junction contained 7 bases not matched to a gene. The CDR3 length is 16 residues. Germline-derived CDR1 and CDR2 are SGDLS and YYNGEE. CDR3 residues: CASSVSRDYPTDTQYF. In nucleotides, the CDR3 is TGTGCCAGCAGCGTATCGAGGGACTACCCCACAGATACGCAGTATTTT.

V gene TRBV9 combines with J gene TRBJ2-5; the D gene is possibly TRBD2 (5 bases). Deletions cut 3 bases from V and 4 bases from J, with 16 bases between. Looked up from germline, CDR1 is SGDLS and CDR2 is YYNGEE. The CDR3 has 15 amino acids. The CDR3 DNA sequence: TGTGCCAGCAGCGCCGGGATTTCGGGTCGAGAGACCCAGTACTTC. This codes for CASSAGISGRETQYF.

This chain connects TRBV7-2 to TRBJ1-5, with D hard to call. Between the trimmed V and J ends, which lost 3 bases and 2 bases, there was a span of 8 bases. CDR3 size: 14 residues. The germline CDR1 and CDR2 sequences are SGHTA and FQGNSA. The CDR3 bases are TGTGCCAGCAGCTTTGGCTTGGGCAATCAGCCCCAGCATTTT. Residues: CASSFGLGNQPQHF.

The genes are TRBV13 and TRBJ2-3; 9 bases are a match to TRBD1. Germline assignment: CDR1 PRHDT and CDR2 FYEKMQ (reference sequence). V lost 5 bases, J lost 2 bases, and 2 bases stayed unmatched. The CDR3 covers 14 residues. Written as DNA, the CDR3 is TGTGCCAGCAGCCGGGACAGGGCCACAGATACGCAGTATTTT. This translates into CASSRDRATDTQYF.

The sample holds a few counts of this clone. The chain carries TRBV11-2 and TRBJ1-1; the D is unclear. CDR1 and CDR2 from the germline V gene are SGHAT and FQNNGV. Trimming removed 4 bases from V and 1 base from J, with 7 bases in between. The CDR3 has 13 residues. The CDR3 DNA sequence: TGTGCCAGCAGCTCACAGAAGAACACTGAAGCTTTCTTT. Amino acid sequence: CASSSQKNTEAFF.

The chain is built from TRBV13 and TRBJ1-6; 7 nucleotides line up with TRBD1. CDR3 length: 14 residues. CDR1 and CDR2 from the germline V gene are PRHDT and FYEKMQ (reference sequence). After removal of 2 bases from V and 10 bases from J, the junction contained 5 bases not matched to a gene. CDR3 coding DNA: TGTGCCAGCAGCTTACCGGACAGGTTGTCACCCCTCCACTTT. Translation gives CASSLPDRLSPLHF.

The CDR3 bases are TGTGCCAGCAGTGCGCGAGCGGCCTACAATGAGCAGTTCTTC. Protein: CASSARAAYNEQFF. This sequence joins TRBV7-3 and TRBJ2-1, with a tentative D call TRBD2 (5 bases). The germline gives CDR1 SGHTA, CDR2 FQGTGA. The V and J ends lost 6 bases and 2 bases respectively, with 11 bases between them. The CDR3 runs to 14 residues.

J is TRBJ1-3 and V is TRBV11-2; D remains ambiguous. The CDR3 has 11 residues. Per germline, CDR1 SGHAT and CDR2 FQNNGV. The V end was cut by 11 bases, the J end by 0 bases, with 5 bases between. CDR3 sequence (DNA): TGTGCCCTGTTCTCTGGAAACACCATATATTTT. Translating gives CALFSGNTIYF. The full variable domain, rest sourced from reference TRBV11-2 and TRBJ1-3, is EAGVAQSPRYKIIEKRQSVAFWCNPISGHATLYWYQQILGQGPKLLIQFQNNGVVDDSQLPKDRFSAERLKGVDSTLKIQPAKLEDSAVYLCALFSGNTIYFGEGSWLTVV.

The J gene is TRBJ1-2, the V gene TRBV27; tentative D call: TRBD1 (5 bases). Trimming cost V 6 bases and J 5 bases, with 13 bases left between them. This CDR3 comprises 13 residues. Per the germline V gene, CDR1 is MNHEY and CDR2 is SMNVEV (reference sequence). CDR3 sequence (DNA): TGTGCCAGCAGCCTCTACCAGGGATATGGCTACACCTTC. Residues: CASSLYQGYGYTF.

The chain carries TRBV2 and TRBJ2-5, with 9 bases aligning to TRBD2. The CDR3 loop spans 14 amino acids. From germline, CDR1 is SNHLY and CDR2 FYNNEI. The ends lost 3 bases at V and 7 bases at J; junction bases unmatched: 6. The CDR3 protein is CASSDLAGPGTQYF. DNA for the CDR3: TGTGCCAGCAGTGACCTAGCGGGGCCTGGGACCCAGTACTTC.